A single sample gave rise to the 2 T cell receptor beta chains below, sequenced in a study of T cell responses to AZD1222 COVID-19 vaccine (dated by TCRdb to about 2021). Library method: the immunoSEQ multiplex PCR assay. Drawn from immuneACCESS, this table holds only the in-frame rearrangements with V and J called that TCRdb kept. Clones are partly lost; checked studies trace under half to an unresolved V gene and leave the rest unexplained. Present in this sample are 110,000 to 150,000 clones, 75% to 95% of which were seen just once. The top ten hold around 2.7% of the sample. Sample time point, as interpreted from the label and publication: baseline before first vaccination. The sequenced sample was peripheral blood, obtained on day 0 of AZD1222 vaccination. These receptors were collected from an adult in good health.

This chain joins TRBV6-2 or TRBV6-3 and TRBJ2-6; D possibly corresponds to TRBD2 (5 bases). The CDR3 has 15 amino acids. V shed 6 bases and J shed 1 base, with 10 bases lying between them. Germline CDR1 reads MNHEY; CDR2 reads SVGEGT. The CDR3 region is CASSHGDSGANVLTF. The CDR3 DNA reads TGTGCCAGCAGCCACGGGGATTCTGGGGCCAACGTCCTGACTTTC.

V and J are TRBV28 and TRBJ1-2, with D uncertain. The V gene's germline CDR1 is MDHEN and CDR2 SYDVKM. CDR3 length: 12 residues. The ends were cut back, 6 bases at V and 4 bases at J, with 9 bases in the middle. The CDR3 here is CASSLNTYGYTF. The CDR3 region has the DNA TGTGCCAGCAGCCTGAATACCTATGGCTACACCTTC.